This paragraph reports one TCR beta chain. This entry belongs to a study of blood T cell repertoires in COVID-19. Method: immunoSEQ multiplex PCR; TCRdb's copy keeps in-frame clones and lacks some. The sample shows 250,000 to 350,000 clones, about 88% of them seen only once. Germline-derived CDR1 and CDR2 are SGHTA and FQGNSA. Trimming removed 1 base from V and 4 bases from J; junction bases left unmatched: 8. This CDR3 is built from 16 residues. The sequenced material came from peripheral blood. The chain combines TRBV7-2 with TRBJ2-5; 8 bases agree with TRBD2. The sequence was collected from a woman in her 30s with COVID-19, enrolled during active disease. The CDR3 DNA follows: TGTGCCAGCAGCTTAGGGGCTAGCGGGCCGGCAGAGACCCAGTACTTC. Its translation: CASSLGASGPAETQYF.